What follows are 27 T cell receptor beta chains derived from one specimen sequenced in a study of neurological immune-mediated disorders. TCRdb ran MiXCR on the 5' RACE reads and lists one entry per CDR3 protein. The sample includes about 80,000 distinct CDR3 sequences, about 5.2% of them seen just once. Sequenced: PBMCs. The receptors were sampled from a woman in her 30s with multiple sclerosis.

This clonotype was seen at least ten times. V and J are TRBV20-1 and TRBJ2-1; TRBD2 aligns across 12 bases. Germline V CDR1 and CDR2: DFQATT, SNEGSKA (reference sequence). V dropped 5 bases and J dropped 5; count of bases not matched to a gene: 4. The CDR3 consists of 14 residues. The CDR3 region has the DNA TGCAGTGCTTTACCTAGCGGGAGGGACAATGAGCAGTTCTTC. Amino acids: CSALPSGRDNEQFF.

The chain uses TRBV12-3 or TRBV12-4 and TRBJ1-6; tentative D call: TRBD1 (5 bases). The V gene lost 6 bases and the J gene lost 4 bases, with 16 bases spanning the gap. The CDR3 is 16 amino acids. The CDR3 bases are TGTGCCAGCAGGCCTTCAGGGTCACCTTATAATTCACCCCTCCACTTT. Protein sequence: CASRPSGSPYNSPLHF.

This clonotype was recorded once. Being one base from a much bigger clone, this may be a read error. The rearrangement uses TRBV7-9 and TRBJ1-2; D gene uncertain. Germline CDR1 and CDR2: SEHNR and FQNEAQ (reference sequence). CDR3 size: 12 residues. With 3 bases removed from V and 11 bases from J, the gap between germline ends came to 13 bases. The CDR3 loop is CASSLFATTYTF. The CDR3 nucleotides are TGTGCCAGCAGCTTGTTCGCTACAACATACACCTTC.

This clonotype was counted a single time. The V and J genes are TRBV12-3 or TRBV12-4 and TRBJ2-7; a possible D gene is TRBD2 (6 bases). Trimming took off 8 bases at V and 5 bases at J, with 25 bases between the two ends. The CDR3 extends over 16 amino acids. The chain's CDR3 is CASSPRGSLGGDEQYF. CDR3 coding DNA: TGTGCCAGCTCTCCGCGGGGTTCACTCGGGGGAGACGAGCAGTACTTC.

A few counts support this clonotype. The chain has TRBV2 and TRBJ2-5; TRBD2 aligns across 8 bases. CDR1 is SNHLY and CDR2 is FYNNEI in the germline V gene. This CDR3 is 14 amino acids long. J gave up 0 bases and V 10 bases, and 7 bases lay outside the gene matches. The CDR3 here is CANKKTSDQETQYF. The CDR3 DNA reads as TGTGCCAACAAAAAGACTAGCGACCAAGAGACCCAGTACTTC.

In its sample, this clonotype was seen many times. This sequence joins TRBV12-3 or TRBV12-4 and TRBJ2-1; the match to TRBD2 covers 9 bases. V shed 4 bases and J 6 bases; nucleotides not matched to a gene: 4. CDR3 length: 14 residues. DNA of the CDR3: TGTGCCAGCAGTTGGCTAGCGGGACCCAATGAGCAGTTCTTC. This gives the protein CASSWLAGPNEQFF.

The table lists this clonotype with many counts. This rearrangement joins TRBV7-8 to TRBJ2-5; D is ambiguous. Trimming removed 1 base at V and 2 bases at J, with 11 bases between. Germline CDR1 is SGHVS and CDR2 is FQNEAQ. The CDR3 runs 15 residues. The CDR3 nucleotides read TGTGCCAGCAGCTTAGGGCGCAGAACACAAGAGACCCAGTACTTC. It codes for CASSLGRRTQETQYF.

This clonotype was detected ten times or more. The V and J genes are TRBV20-1 and TRBJ2-3; 10 bases match TRBD2. Per germline, CDR1 DFQATT and CDR2 SNEGSKA (reference sequence). V was pared by 5 bases and J by 2 bases, with 7 bases of the junction left unmatched. The CDR3 sequence is 15 residues long. The CDR3 reads CSAFKRGGLTDTQYF. In nucleotides, the CDR3 is TGCAGTGCTTTTAAGCGGGGGGGCCTCACAGATACGCAGTATTTT.

The gene calls are TRBV6-6 and TRBJ2-7, with 9 bases that match TRBD1. This CDR3 has 16 amino acids. The germline gives CDR1 MNHNY, CDR2 SVGAGI (reference sequence). The V and J ends lost 0 bases and 1 base, in that order; junction bases with no gene match: 4. CDR3 sequence reads: CASSYSTGTGSYEQYF. The CDR3 DNA reads as TGTGCCAGCAGTTACTCCACCGGGACAGGGTCCTACGAGCAGTACTTC.

The table lists this clonotype with many counts. The rearrangement links TRBV4-1 to TRBJ2-4; no firm D call. Trimming pared 0 bases from V and 7 bases from J, leaving 10 bases between. This CDR3 is 14 amino acids long. CDR1 MGHRA and CDR2 YSYEKL come from the germline V gene. The CDR3 DNA reads as TGCGCCAGCAGCCAAGATGAGCCAGGCAACATTCAGTACTTC. Amino acid sequence: CASSQDEPGNIQYF.

Ten or more counts support this clonotype. The chain links TRBV29-1 to TRBJ2-5; 8 nucleotides line up with TRBD2. With 4 bases clipped from V and 5 bases from J, the junction kept 6 bases outside the gene matches. Germline values: CDR1 SQVTM, CDR2 ANQGSEA. The CDR3 totals 13 residues. CDR3 region: CSVVRGGPETQYF. In nucleotides, the CDR3 is TGCAGCGTTGTCCGGGGGGGCCCGGAGACCCAGTACTTC.

This clonotype was detected many times. The chain joins TRBV5-1 to TRBJ2-3, with D possibly being TRBD2 (6 bases). Germline V gene lookup returns CDR1 SGHRS and CDR2 YFSETQ. The CDR3 is made up of 14 amino acids. V was pared by 10 bases and J by 5 bases, with 20 bases between. The DNA of the CDR3 is TGCGCCTCTGCCCGGGAGCCCTCTGGAGATACGCAGTATTTT. Residues: CASAREPSGDTQYF.

This clonotype was seen a few times. V gene TRBV20-1 combines with J gene TRBJ2-2; 7 bases are shared with TRBD1. The CDR3 contains 15 residues. J gave up 4 bases and V 4 bases, and 9 bases lay outside the gene matches. The germline gives CDR1 DFQATT, CDR2 SNEGSKA (reference sequence). CDR3 region: CSATPHRGLTGELFF. CDR3 DNA sequence: TGCAGTGCTACCCCCCATAGGGGGCTCACCGGGGAGCTGTTTTTT.

This clonotype was seen many times. The chain employs TRBV20-1 and TRBJ1-3; the D is unclear. CDR3 length equals 13 residues. The V end lost 5 bases, the J end lost 4 bases, and 12 bases lay between the germline ends. Germline CDR1 is DFQATT and CDR2 is SNEGSKA (reference sequence). The CDR3 loop reads CSAPSATGNTIYF. The CDR3 nucleotides read TGCAGTGCTCCCTCGGCAACCGGAAACACCATATATTTT.

In its sample, this clonotype was seen many times. The chain is built from TRBV20-1 and TRBJ2-3; a possible D gene is TRBD2 (6 bases). This CDR3 has 15 amino acids. V was pared by 3 bases and J by 4 bases, with 17 bases between. Germline V CDR1 and CDR2: DFQATT, SNEGSKA (reference sequence). CDR3: CSARSAGWSADTQYF. The CDR3 region has the DNA TGCAGTGCTAGGAGTGCGGGGTGGAGCGCAGATACGCAGTATTTT.

The chain employs TRBV12-3 or TRBV12-4 and TRBJ1-3; D is unresolved. The V end lost 6 bases, the J end lost 4 bases, and 7 bases lay between the germline ends. The CDR3 sequence is 12 residues long. The CDR3 nucleotides read TGTGCCAGCAGGTCAACGGGAAACACCATATATTTT. This translates into CASRSTGNTIYF.

In its sample, this clonotype was seen many times. The chain joins TRBV20-1 to TRBJ1-6; D is unclear. This CDR3 is built from 14 residues. V lost 3 bases to trimming and J lost 7 bases, with 13 bases between them. CDR1 is DFQATT, CDR2 SNEGSKA, per germline (reference sequence). The CDR3 loop is CSASALGLNSPLHF. The CDR3 DNA is TGCAGTGCTAGTGCTCTGGGTCTCAATTCACCCCTCCACTTT.

This clonotype was observed at least ten times. In nucleotides, the CDR3 is TGCAGTGCAGGGAGGGGGCAGAATTCGGCCAAAAACATTCAGTACTTC. Translation gives CSAGRGQNSAKNIQYF. This chain uses TRBV20-1 with TRBJ2-4; D possibly matches TRBD1 or TRBD2 (7 bases each). The CDR3 covers 16 residues. CDR1 is DFQATT and CDR2 is SNEGSKA in the germline V gene (reference sequence). V dropped 6 bases and J dropped 1 base, with 19 bases sitting between them.

The V and J genes are TRBV3-1 and TRBJ2-5; 7 nucleotides match TRBD2. Germline V gives CDR1 LGHDT, CDR2 YNNKEL (reference sequence). Losses at the gene ends were 0 bases for V and 5 bases for J; bases not matched to a gene: 12. CDR3 length: 17 residues. CDR3 nucleotide sequence: TGTGCCAGCAGCCAAGATCATGGCGGCGGGAGCAGGGAGACCCAGTACTTC. The encoded protein is CASSQDHGGGSRETQYF.

This clonotype was seen a handful of times. The chain's CDR3 is CANLIRDRGPYEQYF. The CDR3 nucleotides are TGTGCCAATCTAATCCGGGACAGGGGGCCCTACGAGCAGTACTTC. The rearrangement uses TRBV12-3 or TRBV12-4 and TRBJ2-7; 12 nucleotides match TRBD1. The junction had 9 bases not matched to a gene; V was cut back by 10 bases and J by 2 bases. The CDR3 has 15 amino acids.

This clonotype was found many times. CDR3 DNA: TGTGCCAGCTGTCCCCCAGGAGCAAGGGGCACTGAAGCTTTCTTT. Its protein is CASCPPGARGTEAFF. The V and J genes are TRBV6-5 and TRBJ1-1, with D possibly being TRBD1 (5 bases). V gave up 8 bases and J gave up 4 bases, with 20 bases separating them. The CDR3 sequence is 15 residues long. CDR1 MNHEY and CDR2 SVGAGI come from the germline V gene.

V gene TRBV5-1 combines with J gene TRBJ2-2, with D maybe TRBD2 (6 bases). V was clipped by 3 bases and J by 9 bases, with 15 bases between them. Germline CDR1 SGHRS, CDR2 YFSETQ. This CDR3 spans 14 amino acids. The CDR3 here is CASSSREPRWELFF. CDR3 coding DNA: TGCGCCAGCAGCTCCCGGGAGCCGAGGTGGGAGCTGTTTTTT.

There are many counts of this clonotype. The genes are TRBV6-2 or TRBV6-3 and TRBJ2-7; D ambiguous. CDR3 length equals 15 residues. Germline V gives CDR1 MNHEY, CDR2 SVGEGT. The V and J ends lost 6 bases and 2 bases respectively, with 17 bases between them. This chain's CDR3 is CASRPLRWETYEQYF. CDR3 DNA sequence: TGTGCCAGCAGACCCCTTCGGTGGGAAACCTACGAGCAGTACTTC.

This clonotype was observed a handful of times. The chain recombines TRBV5-1 with TRBJ1-5, with 10 bases fitting TRBD1. The CDR3 spans 14 residues. The V gene end was trimmed by 2 bases and the J gene end by 6 bases; junction bases not matched to a gene: 2. Germline V gene sequence: CDR1 SGHRS, CDR2 YFSETQ. CDR3 region: CASSFWTGGQPQHF. In nucleotides, the CDR3 is TGCGCCAGCAGCTTTTGGACAGGGGGTCAGCCCCAGCATTTT. Combining the CDR3 with reference TRBV5-1 and TRBJ1-5 gives the whole variable domain KAGVTQTPRYLIKTRGQQVTLSCSPISGHRSVSWYQQTPGQGLQFLFEYFSETQRNKGNFPGRFSGRQFSNSRSEMNVSTLELGDSALYLCASSFWTGGQPQHFGDGTRLSIL.

The sample holds many counts of this clonotype. V gene TRBV25-1 combines with J gene TRBJ1-2; no clear D. The CDR3 has 15 amino acids. Deletions cut 2 bases from V and 0 bases from J, with 10 bases between. Germline lookup yields CDR1 MGHDK and CDR2 SYGVNS. CDR3 nucleotide sequence: TGTGCCAGCAGTGAAGGTCGCATCTCTAACTATGGCTACACCTTC. It encodes CASSEGRISNYGYTF.

This clonotype was seen many times. This rearrangement joins TRBV4-1 to TRBJ2-5, with a tentative D call TRBD2 (6 bases). Trimming stripped 0 bases from V and 5 bases from J, with 16 bases between. Per the germline V gene, CDR1 is MGHRA and CDR2 is YSYEKL. The CDR3 extends over 16 amino acids. The CDR3 is CASSQDRWRAEETQYF. CDR3 nucleotide sequence: TGCGCCAGCAGCCAAGATCGTTGGAGGGCGGAGGAGACCCAGTACTTC.

This clonotype occurred many times. This chain uses TRBV7-2 with TRBJ2-5; TRBD1 or TRBD2 may be the D gene (5 bases each). The V gene's germline CDR1 is SGHTA and CDR2 FQGNSA. Trimming shortened V by 4 bases and J by 4 bases, and 16 bases separated the two germline ends. The CDR3 totals 15 residues. The CDR3 spells CASSSDPGRSETQYF. The CDR3 nucleotides read TGTGCCAGCAGCTCGGATCCGGGACGTTCAGAGACCCAGTACTTC.